A selection of T cell receptor beta chains follows, all from one sample in a study of patients and donors after allogeneic stem cell transplantation. TCRdb reanalysed the RT-PCR reads using MiXCR and keeps one entry per CDR3 protein. This table holds roughly 40,000 distinct CDR3 sequences, 25% to 40% found once. Sequences were obtained from blood, either unsorted or a sorted T cell fraction (not recorded which). These receptors were taken from a human donor who was either an allogeneic HSCT recipient or a stem cell or donor lymphocyte infusion donor (not recorded which). It is not recorded whose cells these are; they may come from a transplant donor. CDR3s leave out the opening cysteine and the closing phenylalanine or tryptophan. Some rows mark clone size as missing; the rest say once, few, many or name a class of expanded clone.

.,TRBV5-5,ASSLNAEKLF
few,TRBV28,ASSLITDTQY
.,TRBV7-9,ASSLVASGREFQETQY
.,TRBV15,ATSGWTSGYNEQF
once,TRBV29-1,SVEGRAGRVAKNIQY
few,TRBV5-6,ASSLGHTNQPQH
many,TRBV29-1,SVERQLNTEAF
.,TRBV4-3,ASSQEEVGLAKLF
.,TRBV12-3/TRBV12-4,ASSHRNRSYGYT
.,TRBV4-2,ASSQEVSNQPQH
.,TRBV24-1,ATSDPGRSGELF
.,TRBV4-3,ASSPRAGEAGELF
.,TRBV28,ASSLGDPQQF
few,TRBV4-1,ASSQPRGGGVNTGELF
.,TRBV5-6,ASSLRGRVAKNIQY
.,TRBV29-1,SVEGTPTSRDTQY
few,TRBV7-8,ASSLVEAGNYGYT
.,TRBV4-1,ASSLNGQAGELF
.,TRBV7-3,ASSLKGTSLTGELF
few,TRBV4-1,ASSQGGTGPQPQH
.,TRBV5-1,ASSLTSGMVEQY
.,TRBV9,ASSADIVTTDTQY
many,TRBV12-3/TRBV12-4,ASKSVRGNYGYT
few,TRBV12-3/TRBV12-4,ASSFRDRGPGYGYT
few,TRBV6-2/TRBV6-3,ASSKTSGTGEQF
few,TRBV6-5,ASSPDWSTDTQY
few,TRBV29-1,SVLDSLYNEQF
.,TRBV20-1,SAHRQGEYEQY
many,TRBV12-3/TRBV12-4,ATAGVGNQPQH
.,TRBV4-3,ASSQDPLDRSCGYT
many,TRBV28,ASSFFRGETQY
.,TRBV2,ASSEPSGRTDTQY
.,TRBV7-9,ASSLLLAGSEQY
once,TRBV29-1,SASDRAETQY
.,TRBV27,ASKARGPYNEQF
.,TRBV12-3/TRBV12-4,ASSFSPRGSTEAF
few,TRBV5-1,ASSCVQCLQETQY
many,TRBV6-2/TRBV6-3,ASRKDRAVNTEAF
few,TRBV21-1,ASSKSRGLAENEQF
.,TRBV6-2/TRBV6-3,ASSYVGKNTEAF
many,TRBV11-2,ASSLDWATEAF
few,TRBV18,APQGTGQPQH
.,TRBV20-1,SASRGGISSYNEQF
.,TRBV12-3/TRBV12-4,ASSLGVSRTSGRAEQF
.,TRBV10-3,AISDSGGTTNEKLF
.,TRBV20-1,SAAGLGLTGELF
.,TRBV20-1,SARGRDRVVYEQY
.,TRBV10-3,AISESGRVAKNIQY
few,TRBV7-6,ASSLYVERTDTQY
few,TRBV7-6,ASSLGPRELNEQF
.,TRBV28,ASSPGLAGAKNIQY
few,TRBV7-2,ASSSYDSYYEQY
.,TRBV4-1,ASSHQRANEQF
few,TRBV7-7,ASSYRGGTDTQY
.,TRBV7-9,ASSPLSGAKIYAQH